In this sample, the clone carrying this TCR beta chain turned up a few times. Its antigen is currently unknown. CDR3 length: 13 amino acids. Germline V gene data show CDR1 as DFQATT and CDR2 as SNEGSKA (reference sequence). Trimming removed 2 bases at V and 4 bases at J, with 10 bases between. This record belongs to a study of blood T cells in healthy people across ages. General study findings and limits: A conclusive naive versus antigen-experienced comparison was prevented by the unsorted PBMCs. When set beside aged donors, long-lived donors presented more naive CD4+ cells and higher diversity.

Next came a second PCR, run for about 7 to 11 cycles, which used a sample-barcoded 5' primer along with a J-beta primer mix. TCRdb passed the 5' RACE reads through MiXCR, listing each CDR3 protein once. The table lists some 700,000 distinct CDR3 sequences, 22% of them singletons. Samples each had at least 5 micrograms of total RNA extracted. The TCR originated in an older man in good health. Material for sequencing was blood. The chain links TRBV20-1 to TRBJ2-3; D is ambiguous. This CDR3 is CSARTDGPDTQYF. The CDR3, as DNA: TGCAGTGCTAGAACGGACGGCCCAGATACGCAGTATTTT.